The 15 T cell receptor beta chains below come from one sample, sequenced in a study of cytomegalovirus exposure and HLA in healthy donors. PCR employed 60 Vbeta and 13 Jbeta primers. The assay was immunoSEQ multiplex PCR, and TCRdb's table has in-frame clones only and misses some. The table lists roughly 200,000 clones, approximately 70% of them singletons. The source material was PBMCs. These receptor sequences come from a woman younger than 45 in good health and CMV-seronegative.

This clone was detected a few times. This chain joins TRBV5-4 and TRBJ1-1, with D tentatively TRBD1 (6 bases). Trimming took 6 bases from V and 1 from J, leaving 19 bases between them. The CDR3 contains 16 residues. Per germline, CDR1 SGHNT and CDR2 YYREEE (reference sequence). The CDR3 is CASIQGRGAKNTEAFF. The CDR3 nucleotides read TGTGCCAGCATTCAGGGACGGGGGGCAAAGAACACTGAAGCTTTCTTT.

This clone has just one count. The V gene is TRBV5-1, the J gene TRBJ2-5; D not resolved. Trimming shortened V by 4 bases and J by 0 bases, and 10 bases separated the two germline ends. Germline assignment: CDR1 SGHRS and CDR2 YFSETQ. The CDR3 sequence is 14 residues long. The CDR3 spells CASSLPSNQETQYF. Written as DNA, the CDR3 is TGCGCCAGCAGCCTTCCAAGCAACCAAGAGACCCAGTACTTC.

CDR3 region: CASSQRPTSGKRNEQFF. In nucleotides, the CDR3 is TGCGCCAGCAGCCAAAGACCGACTAGCGGGAAAAGGAATGAGCAGTTCTTC. This sequence joins TRBV4-3 and TRBJ2-1; 11 bases map to TRBD2. The germline V gene has CDR1 LGHNA and CDR2 YSLEER. The CDR3 has 17 residues. J lost 7 bases, V lost 2 bases, and 10 bases had no gene match.

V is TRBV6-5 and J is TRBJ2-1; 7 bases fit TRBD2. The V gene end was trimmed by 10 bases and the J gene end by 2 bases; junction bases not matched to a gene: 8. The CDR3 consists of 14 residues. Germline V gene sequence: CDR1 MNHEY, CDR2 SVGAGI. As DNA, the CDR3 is TGTGCCACCAAGCGGGGATTGGCCTACAATGAGCAGTTCTTC. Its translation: CATKRGLAYNEQFF.

CDR3 amino acids: CASSISAGYGYTF. The DNA for the CDR3 is TGTGCCAGTAGTATATCGGCAGGCTATGGCTACACCTTC. The chain carries TRBV19 and TRBJ1-2; D is uncertain. Germline assignment: CDR1 LNHDA and CDR2 SQIVND (reference sequence). V lost 2 bases and J lost 4, with 8 bases in between. CDR3 size: 13 residues.

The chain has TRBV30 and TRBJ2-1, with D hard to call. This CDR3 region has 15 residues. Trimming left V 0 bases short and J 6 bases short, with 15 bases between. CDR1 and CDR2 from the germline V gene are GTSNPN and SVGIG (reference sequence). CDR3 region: CAWSVLDRRFNEQFF. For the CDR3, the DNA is TGTGCCTGGAGTGTATTAGATAGGCGGTTCAATGAGCAGTTCTTC.

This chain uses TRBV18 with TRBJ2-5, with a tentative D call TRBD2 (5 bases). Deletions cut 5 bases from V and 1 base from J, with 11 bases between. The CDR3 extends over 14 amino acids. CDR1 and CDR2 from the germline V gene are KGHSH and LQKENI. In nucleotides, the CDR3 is TGTGCCAGCTCAGCGACCGGGATCCAAGAGACCCAGTACTTC. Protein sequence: CASSATGIQETQYF.

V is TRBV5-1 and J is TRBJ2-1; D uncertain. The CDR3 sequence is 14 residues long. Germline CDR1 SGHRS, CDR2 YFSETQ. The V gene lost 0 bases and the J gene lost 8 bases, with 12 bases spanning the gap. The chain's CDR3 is CASSLAGPLDEQFF. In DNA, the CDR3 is TGCGCCAGCAGCTTGGCTGGGCCTCTCGATGAGCAGTTCTTC.

The CDR3 DNA reads as TGTGCCAGCAGTTTAACAACAGGGAACAACGAGCAGTACTTC. Residues: CASSLTTGNNEQYF. The chain couples TRBV6-1 to TRBJ2-7; perhaps TRBD1 as D (6 bases). V was clipped by 5 bases and J by 5 bases, with 16 bases between them. CDR1 is MNHNS and CDR2 is SASEGT in the germline V gene. The CDR3 is made up of 14 amino acids.

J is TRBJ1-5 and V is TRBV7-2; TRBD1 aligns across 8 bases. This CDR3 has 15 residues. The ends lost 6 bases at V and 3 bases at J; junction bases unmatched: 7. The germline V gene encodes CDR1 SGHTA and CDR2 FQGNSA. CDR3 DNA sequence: TGTGCCAGCAGTTCGGGGACAGGAACCAATCAGCCCCAGCATTTT. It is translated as CASSSGTGTNQPQHF.

The CDR3 DNA reads as TGTGCCAGCAGCTTAGAGGGGGCCACTAGCGGGCCAACCCAGTACTTC. It encodes CASSLEGATSGPTQYF. V usage is TRBV7-9 and J usage is TRBJ2-5; 9 bases agree with TRBD2. V trimming: 1 base; J trimming: 8 bases; junction bases outside the gene matches: 11. The germline CDR1 and CDR2 sequences are SEHNR and FQNEAQ (reference sequence). There are 16 residues in the CDR3.

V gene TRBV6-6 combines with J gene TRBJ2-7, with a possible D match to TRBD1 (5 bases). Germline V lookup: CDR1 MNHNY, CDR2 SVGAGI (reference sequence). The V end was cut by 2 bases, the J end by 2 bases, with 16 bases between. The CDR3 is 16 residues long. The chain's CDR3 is CASSYRVTGQTYEQYF. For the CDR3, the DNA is TGTGCCAGCAGTTACCGCGTCACAGGTCAAACCTACGAGCAGTACTTC.

The CDR3 protein is CASSSRQGARQFF. CDR3 bases: TGCGCCAGCAGCTCGAGACAGGGGGCGCGACAGTTCTTC. V is TRBV5-1 and J is TRBJ2-1, with 10 bases that match TRBD1. V shed 3 bases and J 13 bases; nucleotides not matched to a gene: 7. The germline CDR1 and CDR2 sequences are SGHRS and YFSETQ. The CDR3 has 13 amino acids.

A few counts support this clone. The chain's CDR3 is CASSSQTSGFYEQYF. The DNA for the CDR3 is TGTGCCAGCAGCTCCCAAACTAGCGGGTTCTACGAGCAGTACTTC. This chain links TRBV7-2 with TRBJ2-7, with 9 bases that match TRBD2. Germline loops: CDR1 SGHTA, CDR2 FQGNSA. V lost 4 bases and J lost 3; bases outside the gene matches: 7. The CDR3 covers 15 residues.

Here the CDR3 reads CASSLGDRLYYGYTF. CDR3 sequence (DNA): TGTGCCAGCAGCTTAGGGGACAGACTATACTATGGCTACACCTTC. The chain links TRBV7-2 to TRBJ1-2; the match to TRBD1 covers 7 bases. The CDR3 length is 15 residues. Germline CDR1 reads SGHTA; CDR2 reads FQGNSA. The V segment lost 1 base and the J segment 3 bases; nucleotides outside the gene matches: 5.